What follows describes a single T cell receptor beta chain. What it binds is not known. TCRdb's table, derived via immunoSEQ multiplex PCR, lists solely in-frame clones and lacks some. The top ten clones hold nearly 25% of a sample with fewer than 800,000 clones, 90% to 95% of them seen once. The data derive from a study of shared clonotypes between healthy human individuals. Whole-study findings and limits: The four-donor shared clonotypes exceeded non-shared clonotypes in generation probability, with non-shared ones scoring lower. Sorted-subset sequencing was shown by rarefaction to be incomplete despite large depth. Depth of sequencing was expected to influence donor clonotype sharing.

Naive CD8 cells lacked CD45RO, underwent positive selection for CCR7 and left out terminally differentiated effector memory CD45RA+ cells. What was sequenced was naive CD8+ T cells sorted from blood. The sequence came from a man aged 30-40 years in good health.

The CDR3 sequence: CASSDPRVSTDTQYF. CDR3 in DNA: TGTGCCAGCAGTGATCCTCGGGTTAGCACAGATACGCAGTATTTT. This chain uses TRBV2 with TRBJ2-3; D remains ambiguous. The CDR3 runs 15 residues. Trimming left V 3 bases short and J 0 bases short, with 10 bases between. The germline V gene encodes CDR1 SNHLY and CDR2 FYNNEI.